This is a list of T cell receptor beta chains from one sample in a study of identical twins. TCRdb re-derived calls from the 5' RACE reads in MiXCR, one entry per CDR3 protein. The top ten clones hold roughly 5.4% of a sample with about 240,000 distinct CDR3 sequences, 7.5% of them seen once. The same sample was also used in a study of yellow fever vaccine responses in identical twins.

The sample was CD8+ T cells sorted from blood. These TCRs come from a woman between 18 and 29 years old in good health. CDR3s include the opening cysteine and the closing phenylalanine or tryptophan. D genes are given only for firm matches. Size tells how often a clone was seen (once, few, many) or the class of an expanded clone, and some rows leave it out.

D: TRBD1; V: TRBV20-1; size: many; J: TRBJ2-3; DNA: TGCAGTGCTGATACAAACCTACCGACAGGGGGCTTTACAGATACGCAGTATTTT; CDR3: CSADTNLPTGGFTDTQYF
D: -; V: TRBV7-9; size: few; J: TRBJ2-3; DNA: TGTGCCAGCAGCTTAATTCAGCGTATAATCACAGATACGCAGTATTTT; CDR3: CASSLIQRIITDTQYF
D: TRBD1; V: TRBV12-3/TRBV12-4; size: -; J: TRBJ2-2; DNA: TGTGCCAGCAGTTCCCCAGGGGGTTCGAACACCGGGGAGCTGTTTTTT; CDR3: CASSSPGGSNTGELFF
D: TRBD1; V: TRBV7-9; size: -; J: TRBJ1-5; DNA: TGTGCCAGCAGCCCAATCGGACAGGGGACGCAGCCCCAGCATTTT; CDR3: CASSPIGQGTQPQHF
D: -; V: TRBV29-1; size: many; J: TRBJ2-7; DNA: TGCAGCGTTGAATGGGGAGCGCCTAGCTCCTACGAGCAGTACTTC; CDR3: CSVEWGAPSSYEQYF
D: -; V: TRBV6-4; size: -; J: TRBJ2-3; DNA: TGTGCCAGCAGCGAAGAAGCAGGGGGGGAGGATACGCAGTATTTT; CDR3: CASSEEAGGEDTQYF
D: -; V: TRBV10-3; size: many; J: TRBJ2-1; DNA: TGTGCCATCAGTGAGTCCGGCAGTTACAATGAGCAGTTCTTC; CDR3: CAISESGSYNEQFF
D: TRBD2; V: TRBV15; size: -; J: TRBJ2-3; DNA: TGTGCCACCTCGGATCCAGCGGGGGGCCAATTGAGTTTCACAGATACGCAGTATTTT; CDR3: CATSDPAGGQLSFTDTQYF
D: -; V: TRBV29-1; size: many; J: TRBJ2-6; DNA: TGCAGCGTTGAAGATAACGGCCAAGGGGCCAACGTCCTGACTTTC; CDR3: CSVEDNGQGANVLTF
D: TRBD1; V: TRBV24-1; size: few; J: TRBJ2-2; DNA: TGTGCCACCAGTAAAATGACAGGGCCGAACACCGGGGAGCTGTTTTTT; CDR3: CATSKMTGPNTGELFF
D: -; V: TRBV6-1; size: few; J: TRBJ2-4; DNA: TGTGCCAGCAGTGAAGCGCCAGGGGGGGCCAAAAACATTCAGTACTTC; CDR3: CASSEAPGGAKNIQYF
D: TRBD1; V: TRBV20-1; size: few; J: TRBJ1-4; DNA: TGCAGTGCTAGAGATCCGGGACAGTCGTATGAAAAACTGTTTTTT; CDR3: CSARDPGQSYEKLFF
D: -; V: TRBV12-3/TRBV12-4; size: -; J: TRBJ2-1; DNA: TGTGCCAGCAGTTTAGGCGGGAACTACAATGAGCAGTTCTTC; CDR3: CASSLGGNYNEQFF
D: -; V: TRBV6-4; size: few; J: TRBJ2-3; DNA: TGTGCCAGCAGTGACGGACAAGGGGGGGATACGCAGTATTTT; CDR3: CASSDGQGGDTQYF
D: -; V: TRBV24-1; size: many; J: TRBJ2-1; DNA: TGTGCCACCAGTGATCCCGACAACTACAATGAGCAGTTCTTC; CDR3: CATSDPDNYNEQFF
D: TRBD1; V: TRBV20-1; size: few; J: TRBJ1-2; DNA: TGCAGTGCTAAGGACAGGGGCTATGGCTACACCTTC; CDR3: CSAKDRGYGYTF
D: -; V: TRBV9; size: few; J: TRBJ1-1; DNA: TGTGCCAGCAGCGCCAACAGTTACACTGAAGCTTTCTTT; CDR3: CASSANSYTEAFF
D: -; V: TRBV12-3/TRBV12-4; size: few; J: TRBJ2-2; DNA: TGTGCCAGCAGGGCCCCGATTAGCGGGAACACCGGGGAGCTGTTTTTT; CDR3: CASRAPISGNTGELFF
D: -; V: TRBV10-2; size: few; J: TRBJ2-3; DNA: TGCGCCAGCAGTGCCCTTAGCGGAGAGGTGGGCACAGATACGCAGTATTTT; CDR3: CASSALSGEVGTDTQYF
D: TRBD2; V: TRBV29-1; size: many; J: TRBJ2-5; DNA: TGCAGCGTTGTAGCGGGAGAGGATGGAGAGACCCAGTACTTC; CDR3: CSVVAGEDGETQYF
D: -; V: TRBV6-1; size: few; J: TRBJ2-2; DNA: TGTGCCAGCAGTGAGACGGACGGGAACACCGGGGAGCTGTTTTTT; CDR3: CASSETDGNTGELFF
D: -; V: TRBV9; size: -; J: TRBJ2-1; DNA: TGTGCCAGCAGCGTATATGACAATGAGCAGTTCTTC; CDR3: CASSVYDNEQFF
D: -; V: TRBV29-1; size: few; J: TRBJ2-2; DNA: TGCAGCGTTACTTGGTCTTATGCGGATCCCGGGGAGCTGTTTTTT; CDR3: CSVTWSYADPGELFF
D: TRBD2; V: TRBV5-6; size: few; J: TRBJ2-5; DNA: TGTGCCAGCAGCTTGGCCACTAGCGGGACTGGACGGACCCAGTACTTC; CDR3: CASSLATSGTGRTQYF
D: -; V: TRBV19; size: few; J: TRBJ2-3; DNA: TGTGCCAGTAGTATAGGCGCGAGAAAGACAGATACGCAGTATTTT; CDR3: CASSIGARKTDTQYF
D: TRBD2; V: TRBV7-8; size: many; J: TRBJ2-5; DNA: TGTGCCAGCAGCTTAGGACTAGCGGAACTAGCGTGGTACCAAGAGACCCAGTACTTC; CDR3: CASSLGLAELAWYQETQYF
D: TRBD2; V: TRBV6-1; size: few; J: TRBJ2-3; DNA: TGTGCCAGCACCCAACTAGCGGGGGACACAGATACGCAGTATTTT; CDR3: CASTQLAGDTDTQYF
D: -; V: TRBV13; size: few; J: TRBJ2-1; DNA: TGTGCCAGCAGCCCCCAAGGCGTCTCCTACAATGAGCAGTTCTTC; CDR3: CASSPQGVSYNEQFF
D: -; V: TRBV14; size: many; J: TRBJ2-1; DNA: TGTGCCAGCAGCCAAATTAGGGACGGGCAGTTCTTC; CDR3: CASSQIRDGQFF
D: TRBD2; V: TRBV6-2/TRBV6-3; size: -; J: TRBJ2-3; DNA: TGTGCCAGCAGTTACCCTCGCCTTGCTAGCGGGAGGTCCACAGATACGCAGTATTTT; CDR3: CASSYPRLASGRSTDTQYF
D: -; V: TRBV29-1; size: many; J: TRBJ1-1; DNA: TGCAGCGTTGAAGCGCAGGGTAGGACTGAAGCTTTCTTT; CDR3: CSVEAQGRTEAFF
D: -; V: TRBV7-6; size: -; J: TRBJ2-1; DNA: TGTGCCAGCAGCTTAGCGCTTGGCGGGGTTTCCTACAATGAGCAGTTCTTC; CDR3: CASSLALGGVSYNEQFF
D: -; V: TRBV25-1; size: -; J: TRBJ2-7; DNA: TGTGCCAGCAGTGATTCTCCCAACGGGGCAGACAGGATCGCCTACGGGCAGTACTTC; CDR3: CASSDSPNGADRIAYGQYF
D: -; V: TRBV24-1; size: -; J: TRBJ1-1; DNA: TGTGCCACCAGTTTCGGCACTGAAGCTTTCTTT; CDR3: CATSFGTEAFF
D: -; V: TRBV27; size: -; J: TRBJ2-1; DNA: TGTGCCAGCACCACCCGGACAGTTAATTCTTTATCCTACAATGAGCAGTTCTTC; CDR3: CASTTRTVNSLSYNEQFF
D: -; V: TRBV4-1; size: -; J: TRBJ2-7; DNA: TGCGCCAGCAGCCAAGGTGTCGCCTACGAGCAGTACTTC; CDR3: CASSQGVAYEQYF
D: -; V: TRBV9; size: -; J: TRBJ2-3; DNA: TGTGCCAGCAGCGGCCCCAATACGCAGTATTTT; CDR3: CASSGPNTQYF
D: -; V: TRBV27; size: many; J: TRBJ2-3; DNA: TGTGCCAGCAGTCCCCCGGGCGATACGCAGTATTTT; CDR3: CASSPPGDTQYF
D: TRBD1; V: TRBV7-9; size: few; J: TRBJ1-1; DNA: TGTGCCAGCAGCGGGAAGGGACAGATGAACACTGAAGCTTTCTTT; CDR3: CASSGKGQMNTEAFF
D: TRBD1; V: TRBV2; size: -; J: TRBJ1-2; DNA: TGTGCCACTAAAACAGGGGTTGATGGCTACACCTTC; CDR3: CATKTGVDGYTF